The rows below give T cell receptor beta chains drawn from one sample of a study of cytomegalovirus exposure and HLA in healthy donors. Profiled with immunoSEQ multiplex PCR; TCRdb holds only in-frame clones, not every one. This table lists approximately 110,000 clones. The sequenced sample was PBMCs. The source is a man aged 30 to 39 in good health and CMV-seronegative. Both conserved end residues are part of each CDR3. The D gene is left open where the match is weak.

D gene,V gene,J gene,CDR3 protein,CDR3 DNA
-,TRBV7-2,TRBJ2-7,CASKFGFLSFEQYF,TGTGCCAGCAAATTCGGGTTTTTATCTTTCGAGCAGTACTTC
TRBD2,TRBV5-1,TRBJ2-1,CASSFGTSGGVRIVNEQFF,TGCGCCAGCAGCTTCGGGACTAGCGGGGGCGTTAGAATCGTGAATGAGCAGTTCTTC
-,TRBV11-3,TRBJ2-3,CASSLSGLRTDTQYF,TGTGCCAGCAGCTTATCAGGGTTGAGGACAGATACGCAGTATTTT
-,TRBV7-9,TRBJ1-2,CASSERGRQPGYGYTF,TGTGCCAGCAGCGAGCGGGGCCGACAGCCGGGCTATGGCTACACCTTC
TRBD1,TRBV19,TRBJ1-1,CASTAPDRARTEAFF,TGTGCCAGTACCGCTCCCGACAGGGCGCGGACTGAAGCTTTCTTT
-,TRBV11-3,TRBJ2-7,CASSAAGAYEQYF,TGTGCCAGCAGCGCCGCCGGGGCCTACGAGCAGTACTTC
TRBD1,TRBV7-9,TRBJ1-6,CASSGQGATSPLHF,TGTGCCAGCAGTGGACAGGGGGCGACATCACCCCTCCACTTT
TRBD2,TRBV7-9,TRBJ2-3,CASSLPSGGGTDTQYF,TGTGCCAGCAGCCTCCCTAGCGGGGGGGGGACAGATACGCAGTATTTT
-,TRBV6-1,TRBJ2-1,CASSEKGYRGFF,TGTGCCAGCAGTGAAAAGGGATATAGGGGGTTCTTC
-,TRBV13,TRBJ1-6,CASSLRTVASPPLHF,TGTGCCAGCAGCCTAAGGACAGTGGCCTCGCCACCCCTCCACTTT
TRBD2,TRBV7-8,TRBJ2-3,CASSLAAAGGVKKDTQYF,TGTGCCAGCAGCTTAGCGGCAGCGGGGGGCGTTAAGAAAGATACGCAGTATTTT
-,TRBV18,TRBJ2-7,CASSPPIGEQYF,TGTGCCAGCTCACCACCGATCGGCGAGCAGTACTTC